This is a list of T cell receptor beta chains from one sample in a study of CD8+CD57+ T cells in acquired aplastic anemia. TCRdb reprocessed the reads with MiXCR, giving one entry per CDR3 protein. This sample carries about half a million distinct CDR3 sequences, roughly a third of them seen once, and the ten largest clones take less than 0.85%. Sequences were obtained from sorted CD4+, CD8+, or CD8+CD57+ T cells (not recorded which) from PBMCs. Receptor source: a human donor with aplastic anemia. CDR3s include the opening cysteine and the closing phenylalanine or tryptophan. The D gene is left open where the match is weak. Clone sizes are given selectively: once, few, many, or a class where the clone is expanded.

TRBJ2-3 many TRBD1 TRBV7-9 CASNKGAAAGTDTQYF TGTGCCAGCAACAAGGGGGCTGCAGCGGGCACAGATACGCAGTATTTT
TRBJ1-2 NA TRBD1 TRBV25-1 CTSRGGQGGNYGYTF TGTACCAGCAGAGGGGGACAGGGCGGTAACTATGGCTACACCTTC
TRBJ2-1 NA NA TRBV15 CATSTSTNEQFF TGTGCCACCAGCACCTCGACCAATGAGCAGTTCTTC
TRBJ1-5 NA TRBD1 TRBV6-5 CASSYSTGQGLQPQHF TGTGCCAGCAGTTACTCGACCGGACAGGGTTTGCAGCCCCAGCATTTT
TRBJ2-7 NA TRBD1 TRBV11-1 CASSGLDRGITYEQYF TGTGCCAGCAGCGGCCTCGACAGGGGAATAACCTACGAGCAGTACTTC
TRBJ2-7 NA NA TRBV25-1 CASSGRGTAGEQYF TGTGCCAGCAGTGGCCGGGGGACGGCTGGGGAGCAGTACTTC
TRBJ1-3 many NA TRBV2 CASSVESGDTIYF TGTGCCAGCAGTGTAGAGTCAGGGGACACCATATATTTT
TRBJ2-5 NA TRBD2 TRBV15 CATSNPAGGGGETQYF TGTGCCACCAGTAATCCAGCGGGAGGGGGAGGGGAGACCCAGTACTTC
TRBJ1-2 NA NA TRBV2 CASRNTGLTF TGTGCCAGCAGAAACACGGGACTCACCTTC
TRBJ1-6 many NA TRBV7-2 CASRDRSPNSPLHF TGTGCCAGCAGAGACAGGTCCCCTAATTCACCCCTCCACTTT
TRBJ1-2 many NA TRBV7-2 CASSLAGAGANYGYTF TGTGCCAGCAGCTTAGCTGGTGCAGGGGCGAACTATGGCTACACCTTC
TRBJ2-7 few TRBD2 TRBV6-1 CASIQLAGAGEQYF TGTGCCAGCATCCAACTAGCGGGGGCGGGGGAGCAGTACTTC
TRBJ1-6 NA TRBD1 TRBV10-3 CAVGTGYSPLHF TGTGCCGTGGGGACAGGGTACTCACCCCTCCACTTT
TRBJ1-2 NA NA TRBV29-1 CSGRGGHGYTF TGCAGCGGCCGGGGGGGCCATGGCTACACCTTC
TRBJ2-3 NA TRBD2 TRBV20-1 CSALISGGVSDTQYF TGCAGTGCTCTCATTAGCGGGGGAGTTTCAGATACGCAGTATTTT
TRBJ1-5 NA NA TRBV6-2/TRBV6-3 CASSYDGGTLQPQHF TGTGCCAGCAGTTACGATGGAGGGACGCTTCAGCCCCAGCATTTT
TRBJ2-7 NA NA TRBV5-6 CASSFGGGEVYEQYF TGTGCCAGCAGCTTCGGCGGGGGCGAAGTGTACGAGCAGTACTTC
TRBJ1-2 once NA TRBV5-6 CASSRRGNDGHTF TGTGCCAGCAGCCGACGGGGTAACGATGGCCACACCTTC
TRBJ2-2 NA TRBD2 TRBV10-1 CASSERGDLFRELFF TGCGCCAGCAGTGAACGGGGGGACCTATTCCGGGAGCTGTTTTTT
TRBJ1-5 many NA TRBV20-1 CSAWDIRNQPQHF TGCAGTGCTTGGGACATCCGAAATCAGCCCCAGCATTTT
TRBJ1-2 many NA TRBV19 CASSQDIYGYTF TGTGCCAGTTCCCAGGATATCTATGGCTACACCTTC
TRBJ1-2 many NA TRBV7-8 CASSSRGDPGGYTF TGTGCCAGCAGCTCGCGGGGGGACCCGGGAGGCTACACCTTC
TRBJ2-7 few NA TRBV6-1 CASSPFSGPLGSYEQYF TGTGCCAGCAGTCCATTTTCAGGGCCCTTGGGTTCCTACGAGCAGTACTTC
TRBJ1-1 NA NA TRBV10-3 CASNGVGTEAFF TGTGCCAGCAACGGAGTGGGCACTGAAGCTTTCTTT
TRBJ2-6 many TRBD2 TRBV7-3 CASSLGAGGLSGANVLTF TGTGCCAGCAGCTTGGGAGCGGGGGGGCTCTCTGGGGCCAACGTCCTGACTTTC
TRBJ1-5 many NA TRBV2 CASRVGQNSNQPQHF TGTGCCAGCAGGGTTGGACAAAATAGCAATCAGCCCCAGCATTTT
TRBJ2-7 once TRBD1 TRBV7-8 CASSPRQGTFEQYF TGTGCCAGCAGCCCAAGACAGGGGACATTCGAGCAGTACTTC
TRBJ1-5 many NA TRBV3-1 CASSLMGDQPQHF TGTGCCAGCAGCCTCATGGGAGATCAGCCCCAGCATTTT
TRBJ1-1 few NA TRBV5-1 CASSLDLCTEAFF TGCGCCAGCAGCTTGGACTTGTGCACTGAAGCTTTCTTT
TRBJ2-7 NA TRBD1 TRBV20-1 CSARNPRDSEQYF TGCAGTGCTAGAAACCCCCGGGACAGCGAGCAGTACTTC
TRBJ2-7 NA NA TRBV15 CATSRDLYQRTQYF TGTGCCACCAGCAGGGACCTTTACCAGCGCACCCAGTACTTC
TRBJ1-2 many NA TRBV29-1 CSVDGTFGGYTF TGCAGCGTTGACGGGACTTTTGGAGGCTACACCTTC
TRBJ2-5 NA TRBD2 TRBV20-1 CSAWGTSGELRETQYF TGCAGTGCTTGGGGGACTAGCGGGGAGCTGCGGGAGACCCAGTACTTC
TRBJ2-7 many NA TRBV7-2 CASSSPRGPNEQYF TGTGCCAGCAGCTCCCCCCGAGGGCCCAACGAGCAGTACTTC
TRBJ1-1 many NA TRBV29-1 CSVVLRHTNTEAFF TGCAGCGTTGTTCTGAGGCACACGAACACTGAAGCTTTCTTT
TRBJ2-2 NA NA TRBV25-1 CASSTKGGGRNTGELFF TGTGCCAGCAGTACCAAAGGGGGGGGGCGTAACACCGGGGAGCTGTTTTTT
TRBJ1-6 many NA TRBV10-3 CAIRGGPNSPLHF TGTGCCATCAGGGGAGGGCCAAATTCACCCCTCCACTTT
TRBJ2-3 many TRBD2 TRBV7-2 CASSLAGGLGDTQYF TGTGCCAGCAGCTTAGCGGGAGGGCTTGGAGATACGCAGTATTTT
TRBJ1-2 many NA TRBV29-1 CSVEDSSSYTF TGCAGCGTTGAAGATTCTTCCAGCTACACCTTC
TRBJ1-2 few NA TRBV12-5 CASGHKQSRIKDGYTF TGTGCTAGTGGTCACAAGCAGAGTCGTATTAAAGATGGCTACACCTTC
TRBJ1-2 many NA TRBV20-1 CSATNGDYYGYTF TGCAGTGCTACCAACGGGGATTACTATGGCTACACCTTC
TRBJ1-1 NA TRBD1 TRBV3-1 CAYRGWAFF TGTGCCTACAGGGGTTGGGCTTTCTTT
TRBJ2-3 once NA TRBV13 CASSLFAGDDTQYF TGCGCCAGCAGCTTGTTTGCAGGAGACGATACGCAGTATTTT
TRBJ1-2 many NA TRBV29-1 CSSPSDHGYTF TGCAGCTCCCCGTCTGACCATGGCTACACCTTC
TRBJ2-2 NA NA TRBV10-1 CASSDIQAGTGGELFF TGCGCCAGCAGTGACATCCAGGCAGGGACCGGCGGGGAGCTGTTTTTT
TRBJ2-1 many NA TRBV29-1 CSVEHSGDLYNEQFF TGCAGCGTTGAGCATTCGGGGGACCTCTACAATGAGCAGTTCTTC
TRBJ2-1 NA NA TRBV7-8 CASSPKDTVEQFF TGTGCCAGCTCACCGAAAGACACCGTCGAGCAGTTCTTC
TRBJ1-6 few TRBD1 TRBV6-1 CASIRDSNSPLHF TGTGCCAGCATTCGGGACAGTAATTCACCCCTCCACTTT
TRBJ2-7 many TRBD1 TRBV10-1 CASSGPDRGQGGYQYEQYF TGCGCCAGCAGTGGGCCAGACCGAGGACAGGGGGGATACCAATACGAGCAGTACTTC
TRBJ2-5 many NA TRBV20-1 CSADRLGVQETQYF TGCAGTGCTGACCGACTTGGGGTTCAAGAGACCCAGTACTTC
TRBJ2-3 few TRBD1 TRBV11-2 CASSAWDRGSYTQYF TGTGCCAGCAGCGCCTGGGACAGGGGTTCGTATACGCAGTATTTT
TRBJ2-7 few NA TRBV10-3 CASCKVYYEQYF TGTGCCAGCTGCAAAGTTTACTACGAGCAGTACTTC
TRBJ2-7 many NA TRBV5-1 CASSRRWDAGYDQYF TGCGCCAGCAGCCGGCGGTGGGACGCGGGATATGATCAGTACTTC
TRBJ1-2 NA NA TRBV30 CAWSRTDILYGYTF TGTGCCTGGAGTAGGACAGATATTCTCTATGGCTACACCTTC
TRBJ1-1 NA NA TRBV7-9 CASSARTANTEAFF TGTGCCAGCAGCGCTCGGACAGCGAACACTGAAGCTTTCTTT
TRBJ2-1 few TRBD2 TRBV12-3/TRBV12-4 CASSPTGGGWDEQFF TGTGCCAGCAGCCCTACGGGGGGGGGCTGGGATGAGCAGTTCTTC
TRBJ2-7 NA NA TRBV7-4 CASSHGKSYEQYF TGTGCCAGCAGCCATGGTAAATCCTACGAGCAGTACTTC
TRBJ2-3 few NA TRBV7-3 CASSPQGITDTQYF TGTGCCAGCAGCCCGCAGGGAATCACAGATACGCAGTATTTT